One sample yielded the 13 T cell receptor beta chains listed below, sequenced in a study of cytomegalovirus exposure and HLA in healthy donors. Primers: 60 Vbeta forward and 13 Jbeta reverse. Libraries were prepared by immunoSEQ multiplex PCR; TCRdb keeps only in-frame clonotypes and omits some of them. The sample has approximately 61,000 clones; more than 60% are singletons. Input material: PBMCs. The source of these receptors is a man between 45 and 60 years old in good health and CMV-seropositive.

The table lists this clone with a few counts. The chain joins TRBV5-5 to TRBJ2-7; tentative D call: TRBD1 (6 bases). The V end lost 0 bases, the J end lost 0 bases, and 10 bases lay between the germline ends. This CDR3 has 15 amino acids. Germline V gene sequence: CDR1 SGHKS, CDR2 YYEKEE (reference sequence). The CDR3 DNA sequence: TGTGCCAGCAGCTTGGGGGACACCCGCTCCTACGAGCAGTACTTC. It is translated as CASSLGDTRSYEQYF.

This clone was detected only once. The CDR3 nucleotides are TGTGCCAGTAGTATTTCCCGGGACAGGGTCACCGGGGAGCTGTTTTTT. It encodes CASSISRDRVTGELFF. The chain joins TRBV19 to TRBJ2-2; 9 nucleotides agree with TRBD1. The CDR3 loop spans 16 amino acids. V was pared by 3 bases and J by 4 bases, with 6 bases of the junction left unmatched. CDR1 and CDR2 (germline): LNHDA, SQIVND (reference sequence). The variable domain in full, with the rest retrieved from reference TRBV19 and TRBJ2-2, is DGGITQSPKYLFRKEGQNVTLSCEQNLNHDAMYWYRQDPGQGLRLIYYSQIVNDFQKGDIAEGYSVSREKKESFPLTVTSAQKNPTAFYLCASSISRDRVTGELFFGEGSRLTVL.

The genes are TRBV28 and TRBJ2-4; D perhaps matches TRBD1 (6 bases). Germline lookup yields CDR1 MDHEN and CDR2 SYDVKM. This CDR3 comprises 17 residues. V was pared by 4 bases and J by 4 bases, with 20 bases between. The CDR3 DNA sequence: TGTGCCAGCAGTTCCCCGGGACACCCGATAAAGAAAAACATTCAGTACTTC. Protein: CASSSPGHPIKKNIQYF.

This clone has only one observation. V usage is TRBV10-3 and J usage is TRBJ2-3; 8 bases line up with TRBD2. The CDR3 contains 15 residues. V lost 4 bases and J lost 2; bases outside the gene matches: 5. Germline CDR1 reads ENHRY; CDR2 reads SYGVKD. CDR3 DNA sequence: TGTGCCATCAGTGTGGACGGGGGGGACACAGATACGCAGTATTTT. Residues: CAISVDGGDTDTQYF.

The CDR3 is CASIRGANQPQHF. The CDR3 nucleotides read TGTGCCAGCATACGGGGAGCAAATCAGCCCCAGCATTTT. The chain has TRBV6-5 and TRBJ1-5; the D is unclear. The V end was cut by 7 bases, the J end by 4 bases, with 11 bases between. CDR3 length: 13 amino acids. Germline assignment: CDR1 MNHEY and CDR2 SVGAGI.

This clone was seen a few times. The chain uses TRBV25-1 and TRBJ2-7; 8 bases line up with TRBD2. V shed 2 bases, J shed 7 bases, and the junction held 4 bases outside the gene matches. Germline CDR1 MGHDK, CDR2 SYGVNS. This CDR3 contains 13 residues. The CDR3 protein is CASSEGGTREQYF. The CDR3 DNA is TGTGCCAGCAGTGAAGGGGGGACTAGGGAGCAGTACTTC.

This clone appeared a few times. The gene calls are TRBV5-6 and TRBJ1-1, with 11 nucleotides matching TRBD1. This CDR3 has 17 residues. Per germline, CDR1 SGHDT and CDR2 YYEEEE. The J segment lost 0 bases and the V segment lost 4 bases, leaving 8 bases of the junction unmatched. The CDR3 loop reads CASSPRGQGVMNTEAFF. The CDR3 coding sequence is TGTGCCAGCAGCCCACGGGGACAGGGGGTTATGAACACTGAAGCTTTCTTT.

This clone was recorded many times. A single base is all that separates this from a far larger clone, so a read error is likely. Other DNA sequences of this sample code for an identical CDR3. In DNA form, the CDR3 reads TGTGCCACCAGCTCCCAGGGGCCCAGCTCCTACGAGCAGTACTTC. It translates to CATSSQGPSSYEQYF. V and J are TRBV9 and TRBJ2-7; tentative D call: TRBD1 (6 bases). This CDR3 spans 15 amino acids. Germline loops: CDR1 SGDLS, CDR2 YYNGEE.

The chain combines TRBV23-1 with TRBJ2-3, with TRBD2 identical over 7 bases. TRBV23-1 is recorded as an ORF, its role being uncertain. There are 15 residues in the CDR3. Trimming removed 7 bases from V and 3 bases from J; junction bases left unmatched: 10. The CDR3 loop is CASIGGNGATDTQYF. Here the CDR3 DNA reads TGCGCCAGCATCGGGGGGAACGGGGCAACAGATACGCAGTATTTT.

Notes on this clone: No conserved phenylalanine or tryptophan ends this CDR3, so it is likely a read error. For the CDR3, the DNA is TGTGCCACGAACAGGGCCCCAGGGGGCTATGGCTACACCCTC. This encodes CATNRAPGGYGYTL. The J gene is TRBJ1-2, the V gene TRBV6-5, with 7 nucleotides matching TRBD1. CDR1 is MNHEY and CDR2 is SVGAGI in the germline V gene. The CDR3 runs 14 residues. With 10 bases clipped from V and 4 bases from J, the junction kept 12 bases outside the gene matches.

Only one count was recorded for this clone. V usage is TRBV7-3 and J usage is TRBJ2-2; D perhaps matches TRBD2 (6 bases). CDR1 and CDR2 (germline): SGHTA, FQGTGA. There are 17 residues in the CDR3. The ends were cut back, 2 bases at V and 0 bases at J, with 13 bases in the middle. CDR3 nucleotides: TGTGCCAGCAGCTTATCGTCGGGAGCTGCGAACACCGGGGAGCTGTTTTTT. Protein sequence: CASSLSSGAANTGELFF.

The chain links TRBV7-9 to TRBJ1-5; D is possibly TRBD1 (5 bases). Germline V lookup: CDR1 SEHNR, CDR2 FQNEAQ (reference sequence). Trimming cost V 0 bases and J 15 bases, with 12 bases left between them. The CDR3 is made up of 12 amino acids. This chain's CDR3 is CASSLADSLLHF. CDR3 nucleotides: TGTGCCAGCAGCTTAGCCGACAGTCTCCTGCATTTT.

The CDR3 sequence: CASSLWTGQYSNQPQHF. The CDR3 DNA follows: TGTGCCAGCAGCTTATGGACAGGACAGTATAGCAATCAGCCCCAGCATTTT. This chain joins TRBV7-2 and TRBJ1-5, with TRBD1 identical over 7 bases. Trimming removed 2 bases from V and 0 bases from J; junction bases left unmatched: 7. The CDR3 loop spans 17 amino acids. Germline loops: CDR1 SGHTA, CDR2 FQGNSA.